The clone carrying this T cell receptor (beta chain) was counted ten times or more. The sample originates from a study of identical twins. The CDR3 loop spans 14 amino acids. From germline, CDR1 is SGHAT and CDR2 FQNNGV. With 4 bases clipped from V and 8 bases from J, the junction kept 5 bases outside the gene matches. TCRdb re-derived calls from the 5' RACE reads in MiXCR, one entry per CDR3 protein. Of under 300,000 distinct CDR3 sequences in the sample, approximately 8.3% were seen once. These records were also assigned to another study, of yellow fever vaccine responses in identical twins.

Input material: CD8+ T cells sorted from blood. This sequence originates from a woman younger than 30 in good health. V is TRBV11-2 and J is TRBJ2-1; TRBD2 matches at 10 bases. The CDR3 loop is CASSSLGLADEQFF. CDR3 sequence (DNA): TGTGCCAGCAGCTCCTTAGGACTAGCGGATGAGCAGTTCTTC. Variable domain in full (rest from reference TRBV11-2 and TRBJ2-1): EAGVAQSPRYKIIEKRQSVAFWCNPISGHATLYWYQQILGQGPKLLIQFQNNGVVDDSQLPKDRFSAERLKGVDSTLKIQPAKLEDSAVYLCASSSLGLADEQFFGPGTRLTVL.